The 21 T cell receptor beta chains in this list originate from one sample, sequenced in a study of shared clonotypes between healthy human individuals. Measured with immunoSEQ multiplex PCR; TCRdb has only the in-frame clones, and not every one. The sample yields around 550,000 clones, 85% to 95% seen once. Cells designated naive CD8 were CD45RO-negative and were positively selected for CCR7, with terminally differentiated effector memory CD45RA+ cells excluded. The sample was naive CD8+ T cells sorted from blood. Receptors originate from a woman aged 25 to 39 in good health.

CDR3 in amino acids: CASSFLGERYNEQFF. CDR3 nucleotides: TGTGCCAGCAGTTTTTTGGGCGAGCGTTACAATGAGCAGTTCTTC. The V and J genes are TRBV28 and TRBJ2-1; D remains unclear. This CDR3 contains 15 residues. CDR1 MDHEN and CDR2 SYDVKM come from the germline V gene. V lost 3 bases and J lost 4, with 13 bases in between.

The CDR3 DNA is TGCGCCAGCAGCCAAGGATTGAGCGGGCAAGACCCTTACAATGAGCAGTTCTTC. Residues: CASSQGLSGQDPYNEQFF. This chain uses TRBV4-1 with TRBJ2-1, with a tentative D call TRBD2 (6 bases). This CDR3 region has 18 residues. V lost 1 base to trimming and J lost 4 bases, with 20 bases between them. Germline V gene lookup returns CDR1 MGHRA and CDR2 YSYEKL.

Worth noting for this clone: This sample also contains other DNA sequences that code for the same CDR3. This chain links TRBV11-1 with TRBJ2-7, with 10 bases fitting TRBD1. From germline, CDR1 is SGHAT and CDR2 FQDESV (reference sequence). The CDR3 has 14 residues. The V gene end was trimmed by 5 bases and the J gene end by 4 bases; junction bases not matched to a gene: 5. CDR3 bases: TGTGCCAGCAGCCTCCGGGACAGGGGTTACGAGCAGTACTTC. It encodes CASSLRDRGYEQYF.

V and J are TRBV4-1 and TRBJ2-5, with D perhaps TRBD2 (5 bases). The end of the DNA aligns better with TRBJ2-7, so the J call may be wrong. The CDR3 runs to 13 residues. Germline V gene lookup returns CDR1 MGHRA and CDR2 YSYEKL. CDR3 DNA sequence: TGCGCCAGCAGCGAAGCTCGGGACTACGAGCAGTACTTC. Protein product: CASSEARDYEQYF.

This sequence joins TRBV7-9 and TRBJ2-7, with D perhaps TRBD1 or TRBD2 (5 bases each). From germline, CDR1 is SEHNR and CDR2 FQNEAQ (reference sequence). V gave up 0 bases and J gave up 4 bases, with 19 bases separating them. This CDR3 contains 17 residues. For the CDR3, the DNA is TGTGCCAGCAGCTTAGCGCTCGGCAATCTCGAGGGGTACGAGCAGTACTTC. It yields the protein CASSLALGNLEGYEQYF.

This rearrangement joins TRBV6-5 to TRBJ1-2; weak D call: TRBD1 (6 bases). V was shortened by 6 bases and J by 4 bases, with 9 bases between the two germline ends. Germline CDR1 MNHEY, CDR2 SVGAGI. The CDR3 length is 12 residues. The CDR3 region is CASSLQGYGYTF. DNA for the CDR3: TGTGCCAGCAGCCTACAGGGCTATGGCTACACCTTC.

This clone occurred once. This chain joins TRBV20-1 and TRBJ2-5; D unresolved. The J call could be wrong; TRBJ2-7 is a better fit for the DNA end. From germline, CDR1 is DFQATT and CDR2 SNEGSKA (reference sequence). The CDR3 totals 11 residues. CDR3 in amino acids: CSAILYGEQYF. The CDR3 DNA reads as TGCAGTGCTATCCTATACGGCGAGCAGTACTTC.

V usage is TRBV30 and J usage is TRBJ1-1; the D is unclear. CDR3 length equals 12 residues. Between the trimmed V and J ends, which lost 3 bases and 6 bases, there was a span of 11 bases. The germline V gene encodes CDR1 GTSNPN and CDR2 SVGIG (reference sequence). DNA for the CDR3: TGTGCCTGGAGGGGCCCCGGTCCTGAAGCTTTCTTT. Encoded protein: CAWRGPGPEAFF. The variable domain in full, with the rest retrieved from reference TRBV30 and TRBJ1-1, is SQTIHQWPATLVQPVGSPLSLECTVEGTSNPNLYWYRQAAGRGLQLLFYSVGIGQISSEVPQNLSASRPQDRQFILSSKKLLLSDSGFYLCAWRGPGPEAFFGQGTRLTVV.

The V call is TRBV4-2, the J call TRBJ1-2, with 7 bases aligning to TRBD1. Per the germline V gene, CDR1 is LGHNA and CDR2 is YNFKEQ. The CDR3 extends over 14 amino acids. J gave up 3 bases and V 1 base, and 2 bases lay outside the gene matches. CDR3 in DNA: TGTGCCAGCAGCCAAGGAACAGGGGACTATGGCTACACCTTC. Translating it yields CASSQGTGDYGYTF.

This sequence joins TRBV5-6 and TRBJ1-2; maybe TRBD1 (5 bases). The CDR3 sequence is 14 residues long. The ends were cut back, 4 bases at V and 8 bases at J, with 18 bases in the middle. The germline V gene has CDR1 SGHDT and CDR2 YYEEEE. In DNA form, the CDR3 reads TGTGCCAGCAGCCCCGGTGGGGGATCTACCGGCTACACCTTC. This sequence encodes CASSPGGGSTGYTF.

DNA of the CDR3: TGTGCCAGCAGCTTTTCGTCAGGTTGGGGACTAGCTCCTAACGAGCAGTACTTC. It translates to CASSFSSGWGLAPNEQYF. The V gene is TRBV13, the J gene TRBJ2-7, with 9 nucleotides matching TRBD2. CDR1 is PRHDT, CDR2 FYEKMQ, per germline (reference sequence). The ends lost 3 bases at V and 5 bases at J; junction bases unmatched: 17. This CDR3 contains 18 residues.

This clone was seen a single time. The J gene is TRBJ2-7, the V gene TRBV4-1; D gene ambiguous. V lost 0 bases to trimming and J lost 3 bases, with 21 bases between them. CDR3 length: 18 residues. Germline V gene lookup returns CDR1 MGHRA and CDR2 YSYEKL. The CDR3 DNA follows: TGCGCCAGCAGCCAAGATCTTTTCCGGGTAAACGGGTACTACGAGCAGTACTTC. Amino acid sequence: CASSQDLFRVNGYYEQYF.

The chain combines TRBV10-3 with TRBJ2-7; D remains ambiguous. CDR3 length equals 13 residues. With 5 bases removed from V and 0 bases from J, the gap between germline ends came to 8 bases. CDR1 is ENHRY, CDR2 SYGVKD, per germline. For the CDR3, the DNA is TGTGCCATCAGTAAGGACGGCTCCTACGAGCAGTACTTC. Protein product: CAISKDGSYEQYF.

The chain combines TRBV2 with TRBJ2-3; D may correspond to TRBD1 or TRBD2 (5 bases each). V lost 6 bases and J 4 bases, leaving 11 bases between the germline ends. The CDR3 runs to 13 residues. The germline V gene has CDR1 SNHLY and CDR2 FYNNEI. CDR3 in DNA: TGTGCCAGCAGGGGGGTTTGGGCAGATACGCAGTATTTT. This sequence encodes CASRGVWADTQYF.

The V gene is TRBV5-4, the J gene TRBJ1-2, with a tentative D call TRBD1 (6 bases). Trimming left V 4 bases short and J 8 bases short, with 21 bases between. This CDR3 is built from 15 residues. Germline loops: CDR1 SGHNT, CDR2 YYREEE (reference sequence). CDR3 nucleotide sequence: TGTGCCAGCAGCCTTACAACGACAGGAATCAGCGGCTACACCTTC. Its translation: CASSLTTTGISGYTF.

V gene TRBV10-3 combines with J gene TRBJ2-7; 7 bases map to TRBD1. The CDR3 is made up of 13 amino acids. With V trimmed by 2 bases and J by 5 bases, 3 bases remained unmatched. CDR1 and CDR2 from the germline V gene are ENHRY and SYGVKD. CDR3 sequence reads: CAISEDRAHEQYF. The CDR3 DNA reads TGTGCCATCAGTGAGGACAGGGCCCACGAGCAGTACTTC.

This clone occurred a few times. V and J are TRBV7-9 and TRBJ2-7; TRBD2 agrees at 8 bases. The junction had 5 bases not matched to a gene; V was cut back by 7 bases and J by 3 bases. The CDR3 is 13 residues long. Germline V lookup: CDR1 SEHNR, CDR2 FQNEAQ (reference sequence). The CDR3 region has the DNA TGTGCCAGCACCGTTAGCGGGAACTACGAGCAGTACTTC. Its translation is CASTVSGNYEQYF. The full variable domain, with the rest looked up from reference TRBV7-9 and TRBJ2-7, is DTGVSQNPRHKITKRGQNVTFRCDPISEHNRLYWYRQTLGQGPEFLTYFQNEAQLEKSRLLSDRFSAERPKGSFSTLEIQRTEQGDSAMYLCASTVSGNYEQYFGPGTRLTVT.

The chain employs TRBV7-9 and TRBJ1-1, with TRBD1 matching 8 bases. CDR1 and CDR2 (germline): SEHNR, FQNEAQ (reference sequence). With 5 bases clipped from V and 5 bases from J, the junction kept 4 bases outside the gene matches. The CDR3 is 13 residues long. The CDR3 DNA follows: TGTGCCAGCAGCCCGACAGGGGCAACTGAAGCTTTCTTT. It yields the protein CASSPTGATEAFF.

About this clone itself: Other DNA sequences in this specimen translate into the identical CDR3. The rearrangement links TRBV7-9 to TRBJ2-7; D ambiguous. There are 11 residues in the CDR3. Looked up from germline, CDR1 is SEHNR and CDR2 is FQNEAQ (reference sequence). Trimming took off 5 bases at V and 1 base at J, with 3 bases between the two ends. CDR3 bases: TGTGCCAGCAGCCTTTCCTACGAGCAGTACTTC. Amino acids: CASSLSYEQYF.

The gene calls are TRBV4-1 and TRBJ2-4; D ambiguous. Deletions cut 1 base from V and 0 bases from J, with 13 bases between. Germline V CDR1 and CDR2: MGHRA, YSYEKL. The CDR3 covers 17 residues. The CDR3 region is CASSQAAGVRAKNIQYF. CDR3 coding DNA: TGCGCCAGCAGCCAAGCAGCTGGGGTTCGAGCCAAAAACATTCAGTACTTC.

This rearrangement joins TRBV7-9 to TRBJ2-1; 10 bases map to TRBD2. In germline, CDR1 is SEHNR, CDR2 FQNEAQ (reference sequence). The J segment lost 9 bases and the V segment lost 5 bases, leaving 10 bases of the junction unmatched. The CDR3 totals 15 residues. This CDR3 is CASSTGTSEGGEQFF. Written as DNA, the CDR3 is TGTGCCAGCAGCACCGGGACTAGCGAGGGAGGTGAGCAGTTCTTC.